Below are 26 T cell receptor beta chains sequenced from a single sample in a study of blood T cell repertoires in COVID-19. Libraries were prepared by immunoSEQ multiplex PCR; TCRdb keeps only in-frame clonotypes and omits some of them. The sample holds over 150,000 clones, approximately 88% seen once. The sample consisted of PBMCs or T cells enriched from blood (not recorded which). These TCRs come from a woman younger than 35 who had recovered from COVID-19.

The chain combines TRBV7-9 with TRBJ2-5, with a possible D match to TRBD2 (5 bases). Germline loops: CDR1 SEHNR, CDR2 FQNEAQ (reference sequence). Trimming stripped 4 bases from V and 2 bases from J, with 11 bases between. The CDR3 totals 14 residues. The CDR3 spells CASSYGLLQETQYF. CDR3 DNA: TGTGCCAGCAGCTACGGACTTTTACAAGAGACCCAGTACTTC.

V and J are TRBV6-1 and TRBJ2-5; 9 nucleotides agree with TRBD2. CDR1 and CDR2 from the germline V gene are MNHNS and SASEGT. CDR3 length equals 16 residues. After removal of 1 base from V and 1 base from J, the junction contained 4 bases not matched to a gene. This CDR3 reads CASSEGLADFQETQYF. The CDR3 coding sequence is TGTGCCAGCAGTGAAGGACTAGCGGACTTCCAAGAGACCCAGTACTTC.

The rearrangement uses TRBV6-5 and TRBJ1-2; the match to TRBD1 covers 8 bases. The germline V gene has CDR1 MNHEY and CDR2 SVGAGI. V lost 6 bases and J lost 8; bases outside the gene matches: 8. The CDR3 consists of 13 residues. The CDR3: CASSLRQGYGYTF. CDR3 coding DNA: TGTGCCAGCAGCCTTAGACAGGGGTACGGCTACACCTTC.

V and J are TRBV19 and TRBJ2-6; D is perhaps TRBD1 (6 bases). Germline assignment: CDR1 LNHDA and CDR2 SQIVND (reference sequence). The CDR3 contains 17 residues. The V and J ends lost 5 bases and 0 bases respectively, with 14 bases between them. As DNA, the CDR3 is TGTGCCAGTAGTTCGGGACACCTTGTCTCTGGGGCCAACGTCCTGACTTTC. The encoded protein is CASSSGHLVSGANVLTF.

V and J are TRBV28 and TRBJ1-3; D is uncertain. The CDR3 sequence is 17 residues long. From germline, CDR1 is MDHEN and CDR2 SYDVKM. With 6 bases removed from V and 0 bases from J, the gap between germline ends came to 18 bases. CDR3 DNA: TGTGCCAGCAGCCGACGGACGGACTGGGACTCTGGAAACACCATATATTTT. Translation gives CASSRRTDWDSGNTIYF.

This clone occurred many times. The chain joins TRBV5-1 to TRBJ2-1, with 7 bases matching TRBD2. The length of the CDR3 is 19 residues. The germline V gene encodes CDR1 SGHRS and CDR2 YFSETQ. After removal of 2 bases from V and 3 bases from J, the junction contained 17 bases not matched to a gene. The CDR3, as DNA: TGCGCCAGCAGCTTACTCGTCTTTCCCGGTGCGGGAGACTACAATGAGCAGTTCTTC. Its translation: CASSLLVFPGAGDYNEQFF.

The chain links TRBV7-9 to TRBJ2-3; TRBD2 agrees at 13 bases. CDR1 and CDR2 (germline): SEHNR, FQNEAQ (reference sequence). V trimming: 2 bases; J trimming: 0 bases; junction bases outside the gene matches: 8. This CDR3 contains 19 residues. This CDR3 reads CASSLRGTSGAASTDTQYF. In DNA, the CDR3 is TGTGCCAGCAGCTTACGCGGGACTAGCGGGGCCGCAAGCACAGATACGCAGTATTTT.

The chain combines TRBV19 with TRBJ1-3; 7 bases are a match to TRBD1. The length of the CDR3 is 14 residues. Unmatched junction bases numbered 2, after V lost 5 bases and J lost 1 base. The germline V gene has CDR1 LNHDA and CDR2 SQIVND (reference sequence). The DNA for the CDR3 is TGTGCCAGTAGTGTGACAGGGTCTGGAAACACCATATATTTT. It encodes CASSVTGSGNTIYF.

A single count supports this clone. This CDR3 is CASSILTGGTGEQYF. In nucleotides, the CDR3 is TGTGCCAGCAGTATCCTCACAGGGGGCACGGGGGAGCAGTACTTC. The chain has TRBV6-5 and TRBJ2-7, with 9 bases lining up with TRBD1. V shed 5 bases, J shed 7 bases, and the junction held 12 bases outside the gene matches. Germline CDR1 and CDR2: MNHEY and SVGAGI. There are 15 residues in the CDR3.

This sequence joins TRBV25-1 and TRBJ2-2; TRBD1 matches at 7 bases. The CDR3 length is 15 residues. V trimming: 6 bases; J trimming: 3 bases; junction bases outside the gene matches: 7. The germline CDR1 and CDR2 sequences are MGHDK and SYGVNS. CDR3 in amino acids: CASSRLDRDTGELFF. The CDR3 DNA is TGTGCCAGCAGCCGCCTAGACAGGGACACCGGGGAGCTGTTTTTT.

This clone was found a few times. The chain carries TRBV4-1 and TRBJ1-4; no clear D gene. The V gene lost 0 bases and the J gene lost 6 bases, with 11 bases spanning the gap. Germline V lookup: CDR1 MGHRA, CDR2 YSYEKL. There are 15 residues in the CDR3. The CDR3 sequence is CASSQDRGSDEKLFF. Here the CDR3 DNA reads TGCGCCAGCAGCCAAGATAGAGGGTCAGATGAAAAACTGTTTTTT.

The chain is built from TRBV24-1 and TRBJ1-5, with D unresolved. This CDR3 spans 14 amino acids. Trimming removed 4 bases from V and 4 bases from J, with 10 bases in between. The V gene's germline CDR1 is KGHDR and CDR2 SFDVKD. CDR3 in DNA: TGTGCCACCAGTGACCGTTCAGGAAATCAGCCCCAGCATTTT. Translated, it gives CATSDRSGNQPQHF.

The chain recombines TRBV19 with TRBJ1-2; D call uncertain. CDR3 size: 12 residues. Per the germline V gene, CDR1 is LNHDA and CDR2 is SQIVND (reference sequence). The V end was cut by 7 bases, the J end by 6 bases, with 12 bases between. DNA of the CDR3: TGTGCCAGTACCCCCTTCCCAGATGGCTACACCTTC. Its protein product is CASTPFPDGYTF.

J is TRBJ1-2 and V is TRBV28; D is ambiguous. Looked up from germline, CDR1 is MDHEN and CDR2 is SYDVKM. This CDR3 comprises 15 residues. The V gene lost 5 bases and the J gene lost 3 bases, with 16 bases spanning the gap. The DNA of the CDR3 is TGTGCCAGCAGTCTTACAGCTTGGGAGGACTATGGCTACACCTTC. Protein product: CASSLTAWEDYGYTF.

Only one count was recorded for this clone. The J gene is TRBJ2-7, the V gene TRBV13; 11 bases are a match to TRBD2. The CDR3 runs to 14 residues. The V segment lost 5 bases and the J segment 3 bases; nucleotides outside the gene matches: 3. CDR1 is PRHDT, CDR2 FYEKMQ, per germline (reference sequence). The CDR3 loop is CASSPTSGGYEQYF. As DNA, the CDR3 is TGTGCCAGCAGCCCCACTAGCGGGGGCTACGAGCAGTACTTC.

The chain employs TRBV7-2 and TRBJ1-4; D is possibly TRBD1 (5 bases). Germline assignment: CDR1 SGHTA and CDR2 FQGNSA. V lost 1 base and J 5 bases, leaving 5 bases between the germline ends. This CDR3 comprises 13 residues. This CDR3 reads CASSLDRNEKLFF. CDR3 sequence (DNA): TGTGCCAGCAGCTTAGACAGGAATGAAAAACTGTTTTTT.

The V and J genes are TRBV5-4 and TRBJ1-2; 9 bases map to TRBD1. Germline V lookup: CDR1 SGHNT, CDR2 YYREEE (reference sequence). CDR3 length equals 14 residues. The V segment lost 4 bases and the J segment 8 bases; nucleotides outside the gene matches: 9. CDR3 protein: CASSEKQGAQGYTF. DNA for the CDR3: TGTGCCAGCAGCGAAAAACAGGGGGCGCAAGGCTACACCTTC.

The chain carries TRBV6-2 or TRBV6-3 and TRBJ1-2; D not resolved. V dropped 2 bases and J dropped 5 bases, with 18 bases sitting between them. The CDR3 totals 16 residues. Germline V gene data show CDR1 as MNHEY and CDR2 as SVGEGT. CDR3 sequence reads: CASSYGSVTFLYGYTF. CDR3 bases: TGTGCCAGCAGTTACGGATCAGTGACATTCCTGTATGGCTACACCTTC.

This chain links TRBV5-1 with TRBJ2-1; weak D call: TRBD2 (7 bases). The germline V and J ends were trimmed by 4 bases and 1 base, with 15 bases remaining between them. The CDR3 has 16 amino acids. Per germline, CDR1 SGHRS and CDR2 YFSETQ. This CDR3 reads CASSPGGGISYNEQFF. The CDR3, as DNA: TGCGCCAGCAGCCCGGGGGGCGGGATTTCCTACAATGAGCAGTTCTTC.

For this clone: The junction departs from the called germline gene at one end, perhaps through a read error. The chain uses TRBV12-3 or TRBV12-4 and TRBJ1-1; perhaps TRBD1 as D (6 bases). CDR3 length: 10 residues. The CDR3 region has the DNA TGTGCCAGCAGTTTAGAAGACAGGACATTT. Protein: CASSLEDRTF.

This chain links TRBV28 with TRBJ2-1, with a weak D call TRBD2 (5 bases). V gave up 7 bases and J gave up 6 bases, with 22 bases separating them. The CDR3 runs to 16 residues. From germline, CDR1 is MDHEN and CDR2 SYDVKM. CDR3 sequence reads: CASNRLRESPFNEQFF. The CDR3 bases are TGTGCCAGCAACCGCCTGAGGGAGTCACCTTTCAATGAGCAGTTCTTC.

This clone occurred a few times. The chain couples TRBV6-4 to TRBJ1-6, with a weak D call TRBD1 (6 bases). The germline CDR1 and CDR2 sequences are MRHNA and SNTAGT. The CDR3 extends over 13 amino acids. Trimming cost V 3 bases and J 9 bases, with 9 bases left between them. The CDR3 DNA reads TGTGCCAGCAGTGAGACAGGATCTTCACCCCTCCACTTT. This codes for CASSETGSSPLHF.

This clone showed up just a few times. V is TRBV11-1 and J is TRBJ1-1; 8 nucleotides line up with TRBD1. Germline V gene data show CDR1 as SGHAT and CDR2 as FQDESV (reference sequence). The CDR3 extends over 13 amino acids. V lost 4 bases and J lost 9; bases outside the gene matches: 7. The CDR3 protein is CASSSDWTGKAFF. The CDR3 DNA reads TGTGCCAGCAGCTCTGACTGGACAGGGAAAGCTTTCTTT.

V gene TRBV7-9 combines with J gene TRBJ2-7; 11 nucleotides line up with TRBD2. V lost 1 base and J lost 5; bases outside the gene matches: 7. CDR1 SEHNR and CDR2 FQNEAQ come from the germline V gene (reference sequence). The CDR3 has 16 residues. CDR3 residues: CASSLVVTSGINEQYF. The CDR3 DNA follows: TGTGCCAGCAGCTTAGTCGTGACTAGCGGGATAAACGAGCAGTACTTC.

The chain recombines TRBV9 with TRBJ2-5; D is perhaps TRBD2 (5 bases). Trimming stripped 0 bases from V and 4 bases from J, with 13 bases between. CDR1 SGDLS and CDR2 YYNGEE come from the germline V gene. This CDR3 contains 15 residues. CDR3 nucleotide sequence: TGTGCCAGCAGCGTAGGGCTAGGGAGCGGAGAGACCCAGTACTTC. Translation: CASSVGLGSGETQYF.

The chain has TRBV27 and TRBJ1-6, with D possibly TRBD1 on 6 matching bases. V was clipped by 5 bases and J by 3 bases, with 17 bases between them. The CDR3 extends over 17 amino acids. CDR1 is MNHEY and CDR2 is SMNVEV in the germline V gene (reference sequence). Here the CDR3 DNA reads TGTGCCAGCAGTCCCTACAGGGTTCCTCTCTATAATTCACCCCTCCACTTT. Protein sequence: CASSPYRVPLYNSPLHF.